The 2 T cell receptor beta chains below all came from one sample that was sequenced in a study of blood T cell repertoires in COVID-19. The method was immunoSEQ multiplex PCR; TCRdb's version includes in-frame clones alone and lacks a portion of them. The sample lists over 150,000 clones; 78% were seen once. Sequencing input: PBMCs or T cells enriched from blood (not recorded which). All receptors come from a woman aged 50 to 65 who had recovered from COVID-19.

CDR3 sequence reads: CASSVLMNTEAFF. CDR3 DNA sequence: TGTGCCAGCAGCGTTTTAATGAACACTGAAGCTTTCTTT. The rearrangement uses TRBV9 and TRBJ1-1; D is unclear. V was shortened by 2 bases and J by 0 bases, with 5 bases between the two germline ends. The CDR3 spans 13 residues. Germline lookup yields CDR1 SGDLS and CDR2 YYNGEE. The full variable domain, its missing parts supplied by reference TRBV9 and TRBJ1-1, is DSGVTQTPKHLITATGQRVTLRCSPRSGDLSVYWYQQSLDQGLQFLIQYYNGEERAKGNILERFSAQQFPDLHSELNLSSLELGDSALYFCASSVLMNTEAFFGQGTRLTVV.

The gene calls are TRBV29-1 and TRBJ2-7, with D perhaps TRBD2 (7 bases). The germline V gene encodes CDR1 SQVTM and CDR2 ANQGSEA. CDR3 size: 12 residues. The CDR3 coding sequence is TGCTCCGGGGGGCTGACGGGCCTCGAGCAGTACTTC. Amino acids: CSGGLTGLEQYF.